This T cell receptor beta chain was recorded in a study of shared clonotypes between healthy human individuals. Study-wide results and caveats: Naive subsets generally had larger estimated richness than memory subsets.

CDR1 and CDR2 (germline): MNHEY, SVGAGI. Trimming cost V 2 bases and J 5 bases, with 9 bases left between them. This CDR3 has 13 amino acids. As to this clone: Its antigen is currently unknown.

At the deep level, the assay was run. Produced via immunoSEQ multiplex PCR; TCRdb's table is partial and in-frame only. The table lists about 1,800,000 clones, around 96% of them singletons. The naive CD8 subset, CD45RO-negative cells positively selected for CCR7, excluded terminally differentiated effector memory CD45RA+ cells. This sequence originates from a man between 18 and 35 years old in good health. Sequencing was done on a sample of naive CD8+ T cells sorted from blood. This chain joins TRBV6-5 and TRBJ2-5; D is uncertain. As DNA, the CDR3 is TGTGCCAGCAGTTACGACAACGAGGAGACCCAGTACTTC. It codes for CASSYDNEETQYF.